One T cell receptor (beta chain) is described in this entry. Its antigen remains unknown. Combining iRepertoire HTBI primers with Arm-PCR of CDR3 regions, the authors built TCR beta libraries. TCRdb itself ran the multiplex PCR reads through MiXCR, one entry per CDR3 protein. The sample lists about 660,000 distinct CDR3 sequences, 30% occurring once. The junction had 4 bases not matched to a gene; V was cut back by 1 base and J by 4 bases. Looked up from germline, CDR1 is LNHDA and CDR2 is SQIVND (reference sequence). The CDR3 extends over 15 amino acids. The sample is drawn from a study of regulatory T cells in long-lasting Graves disease. Time point here: persistent/refractory GD, antithyroid drugs over 5 years with positive TRAb. Isolated PBMC RNA provided the starting material for the TCR library. Findings and caveats of the study: Lower TCR diversity characterized persistent Graves' patients relative to newly diagnosed patients.

The TCR sequence derives from a female donor with Graves disease. This rearrangement joins TRBV19 to TRBJ1-1; TRBD1 matches at 9 bases. The sample here was peripheral blood mononuclear cells (PBMCs), taken when the disease was refractory, from a patient treated with antithyroid drugs. The CDR3 loop is CASSIVGQGSTEAFF. The CDR3 DNA sequence: TGTGCCAGTAGTATAGTGGGACAGGGTAGCACTGAAGCTTTCTTT. The full variable domain, rest sourced from reference TRBV19 and TRBJ1-1, is DGGITQSPKYLFRKEGQNVTLSCEQNLNHDAMYWYRQDPGQGLRLIYYSQIVNDFQKGDIAEGYSVSREKKESFPLTVTSAQKNPTAFYLCASSIVGQGSTEAFFGQGTRLTVV.